What follows are 19 T cell receptor beta chains derived from one specimen sequenced in a study of blood T cell repertoires in COVID-19. Sequencing used immunoSEQ multiplex PCR; TCRdb keeps in-frame clones, though not all of them. The top ten hold roughly 5% of the sample, which has 200,000 to 250,000 clones, around 82% seen once. Sample: PBMCs or T cells enriched from blood (not recorded which). The receptors originated from a woman in her forties or fifties who had been exposed to COVID-19.

CDR3 loop: CASSLGGRAEKLFF. The CDR3 bases are TGTGCCAGCAGCTTAGGAGGGAGGGCCGAAAAACTGTTTTTT. V is TRBV7-2 and J is TRBJ1-4, with D uncertain. Germline V lookup: CDR1 SGHTA, CDR2 FQGNSA. Trimming removed 1 base at V and 8 bases at J, with 11 bases between. This CDR3 has 14 amino acids.

This clone was detected only a few times. The chain uses TRBV7-9 and TRBJ1-2, with D unclear. In germline, CDR1 is SEHNR, CDR2 FQNEAQ (reference sequence). The V end was cut by 5 bases, the J end by 2 bases, with 12 bases between. The CDR3 consists of 14 residues. CDR3 nucleotide sequence: TGTGCCAGCAGCCCCCGAGAAGCCAACTATGGCTACACCTTC. Its translation is CASSPREANYGYTF.

This clone showed up just a few times. The chain joins TRBV21-1 to TRBJ2-7; TRBD1 reflects the table's D call only, with no check against the DNA. TRBV21-1 is labeled a pseudogene. The CDR3 has 16 amino acids. This CDR3 is CASSKFLYGREREQYF. CDR3 nucleotide sequence: TGTGCCAGCAGCAAATTTCTATACGGCAGGGAACGCGAGCAGTACTTC.

The rearrangement joins TRBV28 to TRBJ1-1, with unresolved D. The CDR3 runs to 15 residues. V was pared by 3 bases and J by 1 base, with 12 bases between. CDR1 and CDR2 (germline): MDHEN, SYDVKM. DNA for the CDR3: TGTGCCAGCAGTTTGCCCGGACTCAGGAACACTGAAGCTTTCTTT. Residues: CASSLPGLRNTEAFF.

The chain combines TRBV18 with TRBJ1-2; D gene unclear. The CDR3 runs 16 residues. Germline assignment: CDR1 KGHSH and CDR2 LQKENI. Trimming removed 5 bases at V and 1 base at J, with 17 bases between. The CDR3 DNA is TGTGCCAGCTCAAAAAGCGGCCAACATAATAACTATGGCTACACCTTC. Encoded protein: CASSKSGQHNNYGYTF.

V usage is TRBV28 and J usage is TRBJ2-7; 8 bases line up with TRBD2. CDR1 is MDHEN, CDR2 SYDVKM, per germline. This CDR3 spans 15 amino acids. Trimming at V came to 3 bases and at J to 1 base, leaving 5 bases not matched to a gene. This chain's CDR3 is CASSFFSGVSYEQYF. CDR3 DNA: TGTGCCAGCAGTTTTTTTAGCGGGGTATCCTACGAGCAGTACTTC.

The chain employs TRBV3-1 (or the pseudogene TRBV3-2) and TRBJ2-3, with D possibly being TRBD2 (7 bases). The V gene lost 4 bases and the J gene lost 7 bases, with 24 bases spanning the gap. In germline, CDR1 is LGHDT, CDR2 YNNKEL (reference sequence). The CDR3 loop spans 17 amino acids. The CDR3, as DNA: TGTGCCAGCAGCCCTCTTCGACGTAATCGGGGGGCAAATACGCAGTATTTT. Residues: CASSPLRRNRGANTQYF.

Points on this clone: At one of its ends the junction is not consistent with the germline gene, which may arise from a read error. The chain joins TRBV5-4 to TRBJ1-2; 9 nucleotides align to TRBD1. Germline lookup yields CDR1 SGHNT and CDR2 YYREEE (reference sequence). The length of the CDR3 is 18 residues. CDR3 DNA sequence: TGTGCCAGCAGCTTGGGGAGTCGGGGACAGGGTTCTAACAATGGCTACACCTTC. Translation gives CASSLGSRGQGSNNGYTF.

V gene TRBV3-1 (or the pseudogene TRBV3-2) combines with J gene TRBJ1-5, with D uncertain. Between the trimmed V and J ends, which lost 0 bases and 1 base, there was a span of 4 bases. Germline values: CDR1 LGHDT, CDR2 YNNKEL (reference sequence). The CDR3 has 14 amino acids. The CDR3 DNA reads as TGTGCCAGCAGCCAAGATATCAGCAATCAGCCCCAGCATTTT. Encoded protein: CASSQDISNQPQHF.

V gene TRBV24-1 combines with J gene TRBJ2-5; 12 positions match TRBD2. The CDR3 length is 16 residues. Germline values: CDR1 KGHDR, CDR2 SFDVKD. The V and J ends lost 4 bases and 5 bases, in that order; junction bases with no gene match: 7. CDR3 amino acids: CATSDPSGGALETQYF. The CDR3 coding sequence is TGTGCCACCAGTGACCCTAGCGGGGGGGCTCTGGAGACCCAGTACTTC.

In its sample, this clone was seen once. The V gene is TRBV6-1, the J gene TRBJ2-7; TRBD1 matches at 8 bases. CDR3 length: 14 amino acids. Germline lookup yields CDR1 MNHNS and CDR2 SASEGT. Trimming at V came to 1 base and at J to 3 bases, leaving 2 bases not matched to a gene. CDR3 sequence reads: CASSEGGQVYEQYF. Written as DNA, the CDR3 is TGTGCCAGCAGTGAAGGGGGACAGGTCTACGAGCAGTACTTC.

The genes are TRBV12-3 or TRBV12-4 and TRBJ1-1, with D perhaps matching TRBD1 (6 bases). The V gene lost 5 bases and the J gene lost 11 bases, with 15 bases spanning the gap. The CDR3 spans 12 residues. CDR3 in DNA: TGTGCCAGCAGTCTACAGGGATTAGCGGCTTTCTTT. It encodes CASSLQGLAAFF.

The gene calls are TRBV5-1 and TRBJ2-2, with TRBD2 matching 8 bases. Germline loops: CDR1 SGHRS, CDR2 YFSETQ. Germline trimming cut 6 bases from V and 6 bases from J; bases unmatched to any gene: 7. The CDR3 is 14 residues long. CDR3 sequence reads: CASTGSGGPGELFF. The CDR3 DNA follows: TGCGCCAGCACCGGGAGCGGGGGTCCCGGGGAGCTGTTTTTT.

The V and J genes are TRBV7-2 and TRBJ2-1, with D perhaps matching TRBD1 (5 bases). With 4 bases removed from V and 0 bases from J, the gap between germline ends came to 13 bases. The CDR3 consists of 16 residues. Per the germline V gene, CDR1 is SGHTA and CDR2 is FQGNSA. In DNA form, the CDR3 reads TGTGCCAGCAGCTCAGACAGTTTTAGCTCCTACAATGAGCAGTTCTTC. It specifies CASSSDSFSSYNEQFF.

The chain couples TRBV10-3 to TRBJ2-1; a weak D match, TRBD1 (5 bases). V was cut by 3 bases and J by 7 bases, with 19 bases left in between. Germline V CDR1 and CDR2: ENHRY, SYGVKD. The CDR3 covers 16 residues. CDR3 DNA: TGTGCCATCAGTGATCCCAACAGGTGGAAGGCGAATGAGCAGTTCTTC. It yields the protein CAISDPNRWKANEQFF.

DNA of the CDR3: TGTGCCAGCAGTCCAGGGGGCACCAACACCGGGGAGCTGTTTTTT. It encodes CASSPGGTNTGELFF. This chain joins TRBV5-4 and TRBJ2-2; 8 bases are shared with TRBD1. Losses at the gene ends were 5 bases for V and 2 bases for J; bases not matched to a gene: 5. The CDR3 totals 15 residues. The V gene's germline CDR1 is SGHNT and CDR2 YYREEE (reference sequence).

The V call is TRBV6-1, the J call TRBJ1-4; perhaps TRBD1 as D (5 bases). V was cut by 1 base and J by 10 bases, with 16 bases left in between. The CDR3 runs 15 residues. Germline V gene lookup returns CDR1 MNHNS and CDR2 SASEGT. The CDR3 region is CASSEVPRRGGKLFF. CDR3 bases: TGTGCCAGCAGTGAAGTCCCCAGAAGGGGAGGAAAACTGTTTTTT.

The V gene is TRBV6-5, the J gene TRBJ1-1, with D unclear. Germline V CDR1 and CDR2: MNHEY, SVGAGI. The CDR3 runs to 16 residues. V gave up 2 bases and J gave up 1 base, with 14 bases separating them. CDR3: CASSYGPALRNTEAFF. CDR3 coding DNA: TGTGCCAGCAGTTACGGGCCCGCCCTGAGGAACACTGAAGCTTTCTTT.

V usage is TRBV30 and J usage is TRBJ2-2; weak D call: TRBD1 (5 bases). This CDR3 has 13 amino acids. CDR1 is GTSNPN, CDR2 SVGIG, per germline (reference sequence). V shed 4 bases and J shed 7 bases, with 13 bases lying between them. CDR3 sequence: CAWTRRQIGELFF. CDR3 nucleotides: TGTGCCTGGACCCGACGACAGATCGGGGAGCTGTTTTTT.